This TCR beta chain appears in the sequencing data of a study of blood T cell repertoires in COVID-19. Overall study context: Italy, Spain and the United States were the sources of the convalescent and acute COVID-19 samples.

Per the original methods: Scientists estimated how many nucleated cells there were by amplifying reference gene primers. TCRdb's table, derived via immunoSEQ multiplex PCR, lists solely in-frame clones and lacks some. The DNA was the basis for D and trimming; V, J and clone size are from that table. The data show approximately 35,000 clones, approximately 89% seen once. This CDR3 spans 12 amino acids. Germline CDR1 reads SQVTM; CDR2 reads ANQGSEA. V was pared by 8 bases and J by 7 bases, with 6 bases of the junction left unmatched. The chain recombines TRBV29-1 with TRBJ2-1, with 9 bases aligning to TRBD1. The sequenced sample consisted of peripheral blood. The clonotype originates from a man in his fifties or sixties with active COVID-19. The CDR3 spells CSSDRGRNEQFF. The CDR3 DNA sequence: TGCAGCTCCGACAGGGGGAGGAATGAGCAGTTCTTC.